These T cell receptor beta chains were read from a single sample in a study of T cell changes during pregnancy in multiple sclerosis. Sequencing was performed with immunoSEQ multiplex PCR; in TCRdb, only in-frame clones are kept and a portion is missing. The sample consists of about 83,000 clones, about 95% of them appearing once. This material consisted of peripheral blood, taken in the second trimester of pregnancy. These receptor sequences come from a female donor with multiple sclerosis, enrolled in a pregnancy study. Each CDR3 is given with its conserved first and last residue. A D gene is named only where the DNA matches it firmly. Some rows mark clone size as missing; the rest say once, few, many or name a class of expanded clone.

d_call j_call clone_size v_call cdr3_aa cdr3_nt
. TRBJ2-1 . TRBV7-7 CASSPGDYNEQFF TGTGCCAGCAGCCCCGGGGACTACAATGAGCAGTTCTTC
. TRBJ2-1 . TRBV5-1 CASSSGLTSSYNEQFF TGCGCCAGCAGCTCGGGACTCACGAGCTCCTACAATGAGCAGTTCTTC
. TRBJ1-1 . TRBV19 CASSYGGSTEAFF TGTGCCAGTAGTTACGGTGGGAGCACTGAAGCTTTCTTT
TRBD1 TRBJ1-2 . TRBV11-1 CASSRTGSGYTF TGTGCCAGCAGCCGGACAGGGAGCGGCTACACCTTC
TRBD2 TRBJ2-1 . TRBV7-8 CASSLTSGNYNEQFF TGTGCCAGCAGCTTAACTAGCGGGAACTACAATGAGCAGTTCTTC
TRBD1 TRBJ1-5 . TRBV18 CASSPGEGQAEPQHF TGTGCCAGCTCACCAGGGGAAGGACAGGCCGAGCCCCAGCATTTT
. TRBJ2-5 . TRBV18 CASSPTGLQETQYF TGTGCCAGCTCACCCACAGGGCTCCAAGAGACCCAGTACTTC
. TRBJ1-5 . TRBV21-1 CASSKKRGSASDQPQHF TGTGCCAGCAGCAAGAAAAGGGGGTCAGCCTCCGATCAGCCCCAGCATTTT
TRBD2 TRBJ2-3 . TRBV5-1 CASSLEFSGAGTQYF TGCGCCAGCAGCTTGGAGTTTAGCGGGGCGGGTACGCAGTATTTT
. TRBJ2-7 . TRBV11-2 CASSSEPLSYEQYF TGTGCCAGCAGCTCAGAACCTCTCAGCTACGAGCAGTACTTC
TRBD1 TRBJ2-3 . TRBV27 CASSFQSGTATDTQYF TGTGCCAGCAGTTTCCAGTCCGGGACAGCCACAGATACGCAGTATTTT
TRBD1 TRBJ1-1 once TRBV15 CATSRYMQGQGNTEAFF TGTGCCACCAGCCGATACATGCAGGGACAGGGGAACACTGAAGCTTTCTTT
TRBD2 TRBJ2-7 . TRBV6-1 CASSEESSGAYEQYF TGTGCCAGCAGTGAAGAGTCTAGCGGGGCGTACGAGCAGTACTTC
TRBD1 TRBJ2-3 . TRBV7-2 CASSLQGADTQYF TGTGCCAGCAGCCTACAGGGGGCGGATACGCAGTATTTT
TRBD2 TRBJ2-4 . TRBV5-1 CASSLALAGGENIQYF TGCGCCAGCAGCTTGGCCCTAGCGGGAGGGGAGAACATTCAGTACTTC
. TRBJ2-1 . TRBV6-5 CASRFRDIGYNEQFF TGTGCCAGCAGATTCCGGGACATAGGGTACAATGAGCAGTTCTTC
. TRBJ1-5 . TRBV5-1 CASSLGAASNQPQHF TGCGCCAGCAGCTTGGGAGCGGCAAGCAATCAGCCCCAGCATTTT
TRBD1 TRBJ2-5 . TRBV4-1 CASSAGGTGVKETQYF TGCGCCAGCAGCGCCGGGGGGACAGGGGTGAAAGAGACCCAGTACTTC
. TRBJ2-1 . TRBV11-2 CASKHSGVINEQFF TGTGCCAGCAAACATAGCGGAGTGATAAATGAGCAGTTCTTC
TRBD2 TRBJ2-1 . TRBV7-6 CASSPLSGRAYNEQFF TGTGCCAGCAGCCCGCTAAGCGGGAGGGCCTACAATGAGCAGTTCTTC
. TRBJ1-1 . TRBV9 CASSSEQGTEAFF TGTGCCAGCAGCTCCGAACAGGGAACTGAAGCTTTCTTT
. TRBJ2-7 . TRBV19 CASSIGSSYEQYF TGTGCCAGTAGTATAGGCAGCTCCTACGAGCAGTACTTC
TRBD1 TRBJ1-2 . TRBV19 CASKRTGYGYTF TGTGCCAGCAAAAGGACAGGCTATGGCTACACCTTC
TRBD1 TRBJ1-3 . TRBV13 CASSPDRGTGNTIYF TGTGCCAGCAGCCCAGACAGGGGGACTGGAAACACCATATATTTT
TRBD1 TRBJ1-1 . TRBV18 CASSPGQGSEAFF TGTGCCAGCTCACCTGGACAGGGATCTGAAGCTTTCTTT
TRBD1 TRBJ2-3 . TRBV7-2 CASSPRTGATDTQYF TGTGCCAGCAGCCCCAGGACAGGGGCAACAGATACGCAGTATTTT
TRBD2 TRBJ2-2 few TRBV19 CASSNGAGLNTGELFF TGTGCCAGTAGCAATGGAGCGGGACTGAACACCGGGGAGCTGTTTTTT
TRBD1 TRBJ1-2 . TRBV7-9 CASIRSPRGEAGGYTF TGTGCCAGCATCCGATCGCCCAGGGGGGAGGCCGGTGGCTACACCTTC
TRBD2 TRBJ2-3 . TRBV13 CASSEGLAGSTDTQYF TGTGCCAGCAGCGAGGGACTAGCGGGAAGCACAGATACGCAGTATTTT
. TRBJ1-2 . TRBV11-2 CASRRIGGRVDGYTF TGTGCCAGCAGAAGAATCGGGGGGCGCGTGGATGGCTACACCTTC
TRBD2 TRBJ2-3 . TRBV28 CASSLSAFGLAGGFSTDTQYF TGTGCCAGCAGTTTGAGCGCCTTTGGACTAGCGGGAGGATTTAGCACAGATACGCAGTATTTT
. TRBJ2-7 . TRBV29-1 CSVGTIYTYEQYF TGCAGCGTTGGGACTATCTATACCTACGAGCAGTACTTC
. TRBJ2-2 . TRBV7-9 CASNFGRGYTGELFF TGTGCCAGCAACTTCGGCCGGGGGTACACCGGGGAGCTGTTTTTT
TRBD2 TRBJ2-1 . TRBV5-1 CASSWLAGEGYNEQFF TGCGCCAGCAGCTGGCTAGCGGGAGAAGGGTACAATGAGCAGTTCTTC
. TRBJ2-1 . TRBV9 CASSVGSLGYNEQFF TGTGCCAGCAGCGTAGGGTCCCTAGGTTACAATGAGCAGTTCTTC
. TRBJ1-1 . TRBV30 CALQGDDTEAFF TGTGCCTTACAGGGTGATGACACTGAAGCTTTCTTT
TRBD1 TRBJ2-1 . TRBV19 CASSRDRGSYNEQFF TGTGCCAGTAGTCGGGACAGGGGGTCCTACAATGAGCAGTTCTTC
. TRBJ2-1 . TRBV2 CASSEPSNEQFF TGTGCCAGCAGTGAACCTAGCAATGAGCAGTTCTTC
TRBD2 TRBJ2-7 . TRBV18 CASSPARRTSGFEQYF TGTGCCAGCTCACCCGCAAGGAGGACTAGCGGCTTTGAGCAGTACTTC
TRBD1 TRBJ2-2 . TRBV19 CASSVTGGGHLSGELFF TGTGCCAGTAGTGTCACAGGGGGAGGTCATTTATCTGGGGAGCTGTTTTTT
. TRBJ1-1 . TRBV2 CASSVNNPEAFF TGTGCCAGCAGTGTTAACAATCCCGAAGCTTTCTTT
. TRBJ1-4 . TRBV5-4 CASSLRGAGDEKLFF TGTGCCAGCAGCTTGAGGGGAGCGGGCGATGAAAAACTGTTTTTT
. TRBJ1-2 once TRBV30 CAWSGQGYGYTF TGTGCCTGGAGTGGGCAGGGATATGGCTACACCTTC
TRBD2 TRBJ2-1 . TRBV28 CASSPIGLAGRNEQFF TGTGCCAGCAGTCCGATTGGACTAGCGGGAAGGAATGAGCAGTTCTTC
TRBD1 TRBJ2-7 . TRBV9 CASSPRTGGSYEQYF TGTGCCAGCAGCCCGAGGACAGGGGGCTCCTACGAGCAGTACTTC
. TRBJ2-7 . TRBV5-1 CASSFRPDSTYEQYF TGCGCCAGCAGCTTTAGGCCTGACTCTACCTACGAGCAGTACTTC
. TRBJ2-2 once TRBV4-1 CASSQGVGFTGELFF TGCGCCAGCAGCCAAGGGGTCGGGTTCACCGGGGAGCTGTTTTTT
TRBD2 TRBJ2-7 once TRBV19 CASSPVGLAEFYEQYF TGTGCCAGTAGTCCCGTCGGACTAGCGGAATTCTACGAGCAGTACTTC
TRBD1 TRBJ1-2 once TRBV15 CATSREKMTGSLYTF TGTGCCACCAGCAGGGAAAAGATGACAGGGTCGCTCTACACCTTC
TRBD2 TRBJ2-7 medium-sized TRBV10-1 CASMGLTLLHEQYF TGCGCCAGCATGGGACTAACCCTCCTACACGAGCAGTACTTC
. TRBJ2-5 . TRBV6-1 CASSEISGRGTETQYF TGTGCCAGCAGTGAAATATCGGGGCGGGGAACAGAGACCCAGTACTTC
. TRBJ2-7 . TRBV4-1 CASSQDRGYEQYF TGCGCCAGCAGCCAAGATCGCGGCTACGAGCAGTACTTC
. TRBJ1-5 . TRBV30 CAWSWGDNISNQPQHF TGTGCCTGGAGCTGGGGAGACAACATTAGCAATCAGCCCCAGCATTTT